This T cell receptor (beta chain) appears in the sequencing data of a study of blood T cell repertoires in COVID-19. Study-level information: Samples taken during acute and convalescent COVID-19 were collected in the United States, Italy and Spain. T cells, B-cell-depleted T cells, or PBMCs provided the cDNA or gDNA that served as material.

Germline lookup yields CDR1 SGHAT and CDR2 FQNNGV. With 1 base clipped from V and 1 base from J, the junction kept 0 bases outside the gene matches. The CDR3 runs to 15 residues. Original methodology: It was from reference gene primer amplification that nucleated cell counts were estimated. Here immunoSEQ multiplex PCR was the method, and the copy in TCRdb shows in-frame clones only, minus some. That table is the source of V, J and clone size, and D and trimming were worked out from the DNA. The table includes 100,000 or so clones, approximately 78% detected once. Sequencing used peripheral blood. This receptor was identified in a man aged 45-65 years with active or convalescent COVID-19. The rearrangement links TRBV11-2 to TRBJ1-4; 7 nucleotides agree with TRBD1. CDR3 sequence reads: CASSLGDRTNEKLFF. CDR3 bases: TGTGCCAGCAGCTTAGGGGACAGAACTAATGAAAAACTGTTTTTT.